These 14 T cell receptor beta chains came from one sample sequenced in a study of blood T cell repertoires in COVID-19. Produced via immunoSEQ multiplex PCR; TCRdb's table is partial and in-frame only. Here the sample spans 150,000 to 200,000 clones, about 85% being singletons. The material sequenced was peripheral blood. The receptors shown here come from a young man with acute or convalescent COVID-19.

This chain uses TRBV25-1 with TRBJ1-3; D gene unclear. Germline V gene sequence: CDR1 MGHDK, CDR2 SYGVNS. V was pared by 3 bases and J by 0 bases, with 9 bases between. This CDR3 contains 15 residues. CDR3 protein: CASSDFGSSGNTIYF. As DNA, the CDR3 is TGTGCCAGCAGTGATTTTGGGAGCTCTGGAAACACCATATATTTT.

Comment on this clone: The junction differs from germline at one of its ends, possibly a read error. The rearrangement links TRBV7-3 to TRBJ2-5; 7 bases are shared with TRBD1. CDR1 and CDR2 from the germline V gene are SGHTA and FQGTGA. This CDR3 is built from 11 residues. CDR3 sequence: CGDRTQETQYF. CDR3 nucleotides: TGCGGGGACAGAACCCAAGAGACCCAGTACTTC.

Only a few counts were recorded for this clone. The J gene is TRBJ1-2, the V gene TRBV30, with TRBD1 identical over 7 bases. Germline V gene sequence: CDR1 GTSNPN, CDR2 SVGIG (reference sequence). The V and J ends lost 0 bases and 6 bases, in that order; junction bases with no gene match: 4. The CDR3 consists of 13 residues. CDR3 sequence (DNA): TGTGCCTGGAGTGTCACAGGGGCGGATGGCTACACCTTC. Its protein product is CAWSVTGADGYTF.

The CDR3 sequence: CASRTGANEKLFF. CDR3 nucleotides: TGTGCCAGCAGAACGGGAGCTAATGAAAAACTGTTTTTT. V and J are TRBV7-2 and TRBJ1-4; D unclear. Germline V gene data show CDR1 as SGHTA and CDR2 as FQGNSA. This CDR3 is 13 amino acids long. The germline V and J ends were trimmed by 6 bases and 3 bases, with 8 bases remaining between them.

The chain is built from TRBV30 and TRBJ2-4; D is ambiguous. V was pared by 0 bases and J by 0 bases, with 6 bases between. Germline V lookup: CDR1 GTSNPN, CDR2 SVGIG (reference sequence). The CDR3 sequence is 14 residues long. CDR3 sequence: CAWSVLLAKNIQYF. The CDR3 region has the DNA TGTGCCTGGAGTGTACTTCTAGCCAAAAACATTCAGTACTTC.

In this sample, this clone turned up a few times. This chain uses TRBV11-2 with TRBJ2-2; 9 nucleotides line up with TRBD2. With 3 bases clipped from V and 5 bases from J, the junction kept 4 bases outside the gene matches. This CDR3 contains 15 residues. Germline V gene sequence: CDR1 SGHAT, CDR2 FQNNGV. CDR3 loop: CASSLMSGGTGELFF. CDR3 DNA sequence: TGTGCCAGCAGCTTGATGAGCGGGGGGACCGGGGAGCTGTTTTTT.

The rearrangement joins TRBV28 to TRBJ2-5, with TRBD2 matching 7 bases. V gave up 7 bases and J gave up 2 bases; unmatched junction bases: 4. Per germline, CDR1 MDHEN and CDR2 SYDVKM. There are 13 residues in the CDR3. The chain's CDR3 is CASTGAGQETQYF. Here the CDR3 DNA reads TGTGCCAGCACCGGAGCGGGGCAAGAGACCCAGTACTTC.

J is TRBJ2-7 and V is TRBV4-1; TRBD2 matches at 11 bases. V gave up 2 bases and J gave up 3 bases; unmatched junction bases: 3. Germline CDR1 and CDR2: MGHRA and YSYEKL. The length of the CDR3 is 15 residues. The CDR3 DNA is TGCGCCAGCAGCCAATTAGCGGGGGGGCTCTACGAGCAGTACGTC. As protein: CASSQLAGGLYEQYV.

This chain links TRBV5-1 with TRBJ1-1, with 7 positions matching TRBD1. This CDR3 region has 14 residues. From germline, CDR1 is SGHRS and CDR2 YFSETQ. The V segment lost 0 bases and the J segment 5 bases; nucleotides outside the gene matches: 4. The CDR3 region has the DNA TGCGCCAGCAGCTTGGCAGGGGGTCAGACTGAAGCTTTCTTT. Translation: CASSLAGGQTEAFF.

The chain uses TRBV6-5 and TRBJ1-5, with 8 bases lining up with TRBD1. J gave up 12 bases and V 6 bases, and 10 bases lay outside the gene matches. This CDR3 is 13 amino acids long. Per germline, CDR1 MNHEY and CDR2 SVGAGI. Here the CDR3 DNA reads TGTGCCAGCAGCGAGAGGACAGGGCGACTCCAGCATTTT. It translates to CASSERTGRLQHF.

The chain recombines TRBV6-5 with TRBJ2-2, with 12 bases fitting TRBD1. Germline CDR1 MNHEY, CDR2 SVGAGI. J was trimmed by 2 bases and V by 6 bases; bases with no gene match: 1. This CDR3 has 15 amino acids. The CDR3 region is CASRGQGANTGELFF. Here the CDR3 DNA reads TGTGCCAGCAGGGGACAGGGGGCTAACACCGGGGAGCTGTTTTTT.

J is TRBJ1-1 and V is TRBV30, with 8 bases that match TRBD1. The germline CDR1 and CDR2 sequences are GTSNPN and SVGIG (reference sequence). The J segment lost 1 base and the V segment lost 8 bases, leaving 6 bases of the junction unmatched. The CDR3 covers 13 residues. CDR3 residues: CARGQGGNTEAFF. The CDR3 nucleotides read TGTGCCCGAGGACAGGGTGGGAACACTGAAGCTTTCTTT.

The chain links TRBV5-1 to TRBJ1-4, with TRBD1 identical over 9 bases. Germline V gives CDR1 SGHRS, CDR2 YFSETQ. This CDR3 has 16 residues. After removal of 0 bases from V and 7 bases from J, the junction contained 7 bases not matched to a gene. CDR3 sequence: CASSLGTGDRGEKLFF. CDR3 in DNA: TGCGCCAGCAGCTTGGGGACAGGGGACCGGGGTGAAAAACTGTTTTTT.

This clone has just a few counts. This rearrangement joins TRBV6-5 to TRBJ1-5, with D unclear. Trimming took 5 bases from V and 6 from J, leaving 17 bases between them. The CDR3 is 15 amino acids. Germline-derived CDR1 and CDR2 are MNHEY and SVGAGI. The CDR3 protein is CASSKLAGAGQPQHF. The CDR3 coding sequence is TGTGCCAGCAGTAAGCTAGCGGGCGCAGGTCAGCCCCAGCATTTT.